This T cell receptor beta chain derives from a study of T cells expressing NK-cell markers (dated by TCRdb to 2020 to 2021). Some background on the complete study: In sorted CD3+CD56+NKG2C+, CD3+CD56+NKG2C- and CD3+CD56-NKG2C+ T-cell subsets from eight or nine donors, TCR beta-chain repertoires were profiled. Of the eight sequenced donors, seven were found to be HCMV-seropositive and one was found to be HCMV-seronegative. All eight donors whose samples were sequenced were randomly selected healthy volunteers, three of them men and five women. The libraries were sequenced on Illumina HiSeq 2000/2500, MiSeq or NextSeq, producing 2 x 150 bp reads. Here is what the overall study found, with its caveats: In 5 to 7 donors, the dominant CD3+CD56+NKG2C+ clonotypes ranked among the top 10 CD8+ clonotypes, making up 1.0-7.0% of CD8+ T cells. Whether the expanded NKG2C-expressing T cell clones were specific for HCMV antigens remained unclear. Those dominant clonotypes were again the most abundant among CD3+CD56-NKG2C+ cells in a few donors, at about 25-60.1%.

HCMV-specific IgG was detected in serum with a commercial ELISA kit to determine HCMV serostatus. Ficoll density gradient centrifugation was used to isolate peripheral blood mononuclear cells from blood. Its CDR3 holds 13 amino acids, cysteine through phenylalanine. Only the protein is available. The germline V gene supplies CDR1 SQVTM and CDR2 ANQGSEA. A word on this clonotype: Its antigen is not yet known.

The run used an Illumina HiSeq 2000. TCR beta cDNA libraries were made by 5'RACE template switching that added a universal primer site and unique molecular identifiers. Synthesis of cDNA was primed from the TCR beta constant segment and was followed by two consecutive PCR amplification steps. In the paper's pipeline: MIGEC handled demultiplexing of the reads and grouping by UMI, while MiTCR was used to assemble and quantify clonotypes. To exclude erroneous sequences, any TCR cDNA sequence not supported by at least two reads was discarded. Downstream repertoire analysis used the tcR package, and clonotypes were matched across fractions by CDR3 nucleotide sequence plus V segment. VDJmatch was used to annotate antigen specificity against VDJdb, with one amino acid substitution in CDR3 permitted. Based on TCRdb reprocessing of the reads, there is one entry per CDR3 protein sequence, and DNA is missing. The V and J calls were determined by TCRdb, not by the authors. The sample has 250,000 to 300,000 distinct CDR3 sequences on record. 3.5% to 5% of the sample rests with the top ten.

The sequence is built from TRBV29-1 and TRBJ2-1. Material for sequencing was blood T cells: a sorted CD56 or NKG2C T cell subset, CD4+ or CD8+ T cells, or bulk PBMC T cells (not recorded which). The TCR was taken from a woman between 18 and 70 years old in good health. The CDR3: CSVSGRAHNEQFF.